The rows below give T cell receptor beta chains drawn from one sample of a study of blood T cell repertoires in COVID-19. Clones were read by immunoSEQ multiplex PCR, and TCRdb kept only the in-frame ones, dropping some. The table includes a few hundred thousand clones, 90% detected once. Sequenced sample: peripheral blood. Receptors originate from an older woman with COVID-19, enrolled during active disease. The CDR3 runs from the conserved cysteine through the conserved F or W. The order of the fields is V gene, clone size, D gene, J gene, CDR3 DNA, CDR3 protein. D genes are given only for firm matches. Clone size is given for some rows only: seen once, a few or many times, or a class if the clone is expanded.

>TRBV9|NA|TRBD1|TRBJ2-5
TGTGCCAGCAGCGTAGCAGGGGGCGTTTGGGAGACCCAGTACTTC
CASSVAGGVWETQYF
>TRBV7-2|once|TRBD2|TRBJ2-7
TGTGCCAGCAGCTTAGTGCTAGCGGGTGGGAGGGCCCACGAGCAGTACTTC
CASSLVLAGGRAHEQYF
>TRBV18|NA|NA|TRBJ1-4
TGTGCCAGCTCATCAACTACGGCAGGAGGGAATGAAAAACTGTTTTTT
CASSSTTAGGNEKLFF
>TRBV27|once|NA|TRBJ2-7
TGTGCCAGCAGTTTAAGTACGGCCTACGAGCAGTACTTC
CASSLSTAYEQYF
>TRBV7-9|NA|NA|TRBJ1-2
TGTGCCAGCAGCTTAGGTTTGTGCGGGGGCGACTATGGCTACACCTTC
CASSLGLCGGDYGYTF
>TRBV23-1|NA|NA|TRBJ1-3
TGCGCCAGCAGTCAAGGGAAGAAGGGCAGGGGCTCTGGAAACACCATATATTTT
CASSQGKKGRGSGNTIYF
>TRBV11-1|NA|NA|TRBJ1-1
TGTGCCAGCAGCTTAATGGGGGGAAGAGCTTTCTTT
CASSLMGGRAFF
>TRBV4-1|NA|NA|TRBJ1-2
TGCGCCAGCAGCCAAGTTAATGAGGGCATGGATGGCTACACCTTC
CASSQVNEGMDGYTF
>TRBV2|NA|NA|TRBJ1-1
TGTGCCAGCGGAGTGAGGGTGGGGAACACTGAAGCTTTCTTT
CASGVRVGNTEAFF
>TRBV10-1|NA|NA|TRBJ1-5
TGCGCCAGCAGAAACGGGGGAGGGAGTTCAAGCAATCAGCCCCAGCATTTT
CASRNGGGSSSNQPQHF
>TRBV27|NA|NA|TRBJ1-1
TGTGCCAGCAGTTTAAACCCTATTAACACTGAAGCTTTCTTT
CASSLNPINTEAFF
>TRBV7-2|NA|NA|TRBJ1-6
TGTGCCAGCAGCTTAGGACTACAGGGCGCCTATTATAATTCACCCCTCCACTTT
CASSLGLQGAYYNSPLHF
>TRBV5-5|NA|NA|TRBJ1-1
TGTGCCAGCAGCTTTCCCACGGGGTGGAACACTGAAGCTTTCTTT
CASSFPTGWNTEAFF
>TRBV15|NA|NA|TRBJ2-4
TGTGCCACAGCCGCGGGGGCAACCAAAAACATTCAGTACTTC
CATAAGATKNIQYF
>TRBV18|NA|NA|TRBJ2-5
TGTGCCAGCTCACCAGGAGGGTACCAAGAGACCCAGTACTTC
CASSPGGYQETQYF
>TRBV7-2|NA|TRBD1|TRBJ2-3
TGTGCCAGCAGCTTTAGGACAGGGATCACAGATACGCAGTATTTT
CASSFRTGITDTQYF
>TRBV7-3|NA|NA|TRBJ1-1
TGTGCCAGCAGCGAACAGGGTGACACTGAAGCTTTCTTT
CASSEQGDTEAFF
>TRBV9|NA|TRBD1|TRBJ2-1
TGTGCCAGCAGCGACGGACAGGGCTCCTACAATGAGCAGTTCTTC
CASSDGQGSYNEQFF
>TRBV7-6|NA|TRBD1|TRBJ2-3
TGTGCCAGCAGCTTACGGCAGGGGGACATGGATACGCAGTATTTT
CASSLRQGDMDTQYF
>TRBV7-9|NA|TRBD1|TRBJ2-7
TGTGCCAGCAGTCCCCCTATCCTTGGACAGGTTTACGAGCAGTACTTC
CASSPPILGQVYEQYF
>TRBV7-9|NA|NA|TRBJ2-7
TGTGCCAGCAGCTTAGTTGCCAGGGGAAGTTCCTACGAGCAGTACTTC
CASSLVARGSSYEQYF
>TRBV5-1|NA|NA|TRBJ2-3
TGCGCCAGCAGCTCGGGGGGCCCCCCAGATACGCAGTATTTT
CASSSGGPPDTQYF
>TRBV27|NA|NA|TRBJ1-2
TGTGCCAGCAGTTTATTAGTAGGAGACTATGGCTACACCTTC
CASSLLVGDYGYTF
>TRBV15|NA|NA|TRBJ1-5
TGTGCCACCAGCAGAGATTGGGGCCGGGGGGATCAGCCCCAGCATTTT
CATSRDWGRGDQPQHF